Following are 22 T cell receptor beta chains from one sample sequenced in a study of shared clonotypes between healthy human individuals. Repertoires were generated with immunoSEQ multiplex PCR, while TCRdb's copy carries only in-frame clones and drops some. The sample consists of 2 million to 2.5 million clones, 85% to 95% of them appearing once. Sequencing input: naive CD4+ T cells from PBMCs. Subset indicated: CD45RA+ positively selected. The receptors derive from a man aged 18 to 29 in good health. Some clones in this sample may be carry-over from other donors' samples.

The V gene is TRBV2, the J gene TRBJ1-4; no clear D. The germline gives CDR1 SNHLY, CDR2 FYNNEI. The CDR3 extends over 13 amino acids. Trimming pared 7 bases from V and 7 bases from J, leaving 13 bases between. The CDR3 protein is CASTSRTGEKLFF. The CDR3 coding sequence is TGTGCCAGCACCTCCCGAACCGGTGAAAAACTGTTTTTT.

V usage is TRBV7-3 and J usage is TRBJ2-1; no clear D. The CDR3 consists of 15 residues. Trimming removed 1 base from V and 7 bases from J, with 14 bases in between. CDR1 SGHTA and CDR2 FQGTGA come from the germline V gene. CDR3 sequence (DNA): TGTGCCAGCAGCTTAAATCGAGAATCGGCAAATGAGCAGTTCTTC. Its protein product is CASSLNRESANEQFF. The variable domain in full, completed from reference TRBV7-3 and TRBJ2-1, reads GAGVSQTPSNKVTEKGKYVELRCDPISGHTALYWYRQSLGQGPEFLIYFQGTGAADDSGLPNDRFFAVRPEGSVSTLKIQRTERGDSAVYLCASSLNRESANEQFFGPGTRLTVL.

The CDR3 loop is CASSLGTGTGYEQYF. The CDR3 nucleotides read TGTGCCAGCAGCTTAGGGACAGGGACGGGCTACGAGCAGTACTTC. The J gene is TRBJ2-7, the V gene TRBV7-6; the match to TRBD1 covers 8 bases. Germline loops: CDR1 SGHVS, CDR2 FNYEAQ. V shed 1 base and J 3 bases; nucleotides not matched to a gene: 5. The CDR3 contains 15 residues. The full variable domain, completed using reference TRBV7-6 and TRBJ2-7, is GAGVSQSPRYKVTKRGQDVALRCDPISGHVSLYWYRQALGQGPEFLTYFNYEAQQDKSGLPNDRFSAERPEGSISTLTIQRTEQRDSAMYRCASSLGTGTGYEQYFGPGTRLTVT.

Notes on this clone: The same CDR3 arises from other DNA sequences in this sample as well. The genes are TRBV29-1 and TRBJ1-5; 10 nucleotides line up with TRBD1. The CDR3 extends over 13 amino acids. J was trimmed by 5 bases and V by 4 bases; bases with no gene match: 2. Germline-derived CDR1 and CDR2 are SQVTM and ANQGSEA. Here the CDR3 reads CSVGQGADQPQHF. Written as DNA, the CDR3 is TGCAGCGTTGGACAGGGGGCGGATCAGCCCCAGCATTTT.

In this sample, this clone turned up once. This rearrangement joins TRBV7-2 to TRBJ1-1; no reliable D call. The CDR3 loop spans 14 amino acids. Germline loops: CDR1 SGHTA, CDR2 FQGNSA. V was cut by 5 bases and J by 5 bases, with 15 bases left in between. DNA for the CDR3: TGTGCCAGCAGCCAAAGCCCCCAACTTACTGAAGCTTTCTTT. It encodes CASSQSPQLTEAFF.

The chain carries TRBV29-1 and TRBJ1-2; unclear D gene. CDR1 and CDR2 from the germline V gene are SQVTM and ANQGSEA. Trimming left V 5 bases short and J 4 bases short, with 5 bases between. The CDR3 extends over 10 amino acids. CDR3 amino acids: CSVLGYGYTF. DNA for the CDR3: TGCAGCGTTCTGGGCTATGGCTACACCTTC.

In the case of this clone: The identical CDR3 is also encoded by other nucleotide sequences in the sample. This chain connects TRBV5-6 to TRBJ2-2; TRBD2 agrees at 7 bases. CDR3 size: 16 residues. The germline gives CDR1 SGHDT, CDR2 YYEEEE. Germline trimming cut 0 bases from V and 0 bases from J; bases unmatched to any gene: 2. The CDR3 DNA sequence: TGTGCCAGCAGCTTGGTGGGAGGGCCGAACACCGGGGAGCTGTTTTTT. Translation: CASSLVGGPNTGELFF.

This chain uses TRBV19 with TRBJ2-7; D gene ambiguous. Trimming shortened V by 5 bases and J by 2 bases, and 10 bases separated the two germline ends. CDR3 length: 13 amino acids. Germline CDR1 LNHDA, CDR2 SQIVND (reference sequence). The CDR3 nucleotides are TGTGCCAGTAGTCCACGTCAGGCCTACGAGCAGTACTTC. Protein: CASSPRQAYEQYF.

V usage is TRBV4-1 and J usage is TRBJ2-7, with D perhaps TRBD2 (7 bases). Trimming removed 0 bases at V and 2 bases at J, with 14 bases between. This CDR3 contains 16 residues. Looked up from germline, CDR1 is MGHRA and CDR2 is YSYEKL. CDR3 in DNA: TGCGCCAGCAGCCAAGAAGGGGGGGCCTCCCCCTACGAGCAGTACTTC. This translates into CASSQEGGASPYEQYF.

For this clone: The sample contains more than one DNA sequence encoding this CDR3. This chain joins TRBV10-1 and TRBJ1-1; D is unclear. The germline V gene has CDR1 WNHNN and CDR2 SYGVQD (reference sequence). This CDR3 region has 13 residues. Trimming left V 0 bases short and J 1 base short, with 3 bases between. Here the CDR3 reads CASSESRNTEAFF. The CDR3 DNA reads TGCGCCAGCAGTGAGTCAAGGAACACTGAAGCTTTCTTT.

This sequence joins TRBV5-6 and TRBJ1-1; possibly TRBD1 for D (5 bases). This CDR3 contains 17 residues. Germline CDR1 SGHDT, CDR2 YYEEEE. V lost 4 bases, J lost 1 base, and 20 bases lay in between. The CDR3 region has the DNA TGTGCCAGCAGCCAACGTCGACCGGGACCCAAGAACACTGAAGCTTTCTTT. Translating gives CASSQRRPGPKNTEAFF.

This chain links TRBV11-1 with TRBJ2-5; no clear D gene. The V gene lost 5 bases and the J gene lost 1 base, with 14 bases spanning the gap. The CDR3 covers 15 residues. The germline V gene encodes CDR1 SGHAT and CDR2 FQDESV (reference sequence). This chain's CDR3 is CASSLSDTSQETQYF. The CDR3 region has the DNA TGTGCCAGCAGCCTTTCCGATACGAGCCAAGAGACCCAGTACTTC.

This clone was seen once. V is TRBV5-1 and J is TRBJ2-1; D may be TRBD1 (6 bases). CDR1 SGHRS and CDR2 YFSETQ come from the germline V gene. V was clipped by 4 bases and J by 8 bases, with 10 bases between them. The CDR3 runs 12 residues. Written as DNA, the CDR3 is TGCGCCAGCAGCCGCTACAGGGATGAGCAGTTCTTC. It encodes CASSRYRDEQFF.

The V gene is TRBV11-2, the J gene TRBJ2-1, with D tentatively TRBD2 (5 bases). The CDR3 has 15 residues. V was clipped by 3 bases and J by 0 bases, with 9 bases between them. Germline V lookup: CDR1 SGHAT, CDR2 FQNNGV. The CDR3, as DNA: TGTGCCAGCAGCTTGAGGGCGGACTCCTACAATGAGCAGTTCTTC. Amino acids: CASSLRADSYNEQFF.

CDR3 in DNA: TGTGCCAGCAGCTCCCTCGGGGGGACCGGAAACACCATATATTTT. Translation: CASSSLGGTGNTIYF. This sequence joins TRBV7-2 and TRBJ1-3, with a possible D match to TRBD1 (5 bases). V lost 4 bases and J lost 4, with 14 bases in between. Germline lookup yields CDR1 SGHTA and CDR2 FQGNSA. The CDR3 consists of 15 residues.

Of note for this clone: Being one base from a much bigger clone, this may be a read error. V and J are TRBV2 and TRBJ1-5; D unresolved. This CDR3 spans 12 amino acids. CDR1 SNHLY and CDR2 FYNNEI come from the germline V gene. Trimming took off 6 bases at V and 5 bases at J, with 8 bases between the two ends. The chain's CDR3 is CASSRVDQPQHF. CDR3 bases: TGTGCCAGCAGCCGGGTGGATCAGCCCCAGCATTTT.

The gene calls are TRBV21-1 and TRBJ1-5. TRBV21-1 is an annotated pseudogene. The CDR3 runs 17 residues. The CDR3 is CAAPRAGAPLSNQPQHF. Here the CDR3 DNA reads TGTGCCGCCCCCCGGGCCGGGGCGCCGTTGAGCAATCAGCCCCAGCATTTT.

This chain uses TRBV18 with TRBJ1-4, with D unresolved. This CDR3 has 16 amino acids. Trimming took 3 bases from V and 0 from J, leaving 11 bases between them. Germline loops: CDR1 KGHSH, CDR2 LQKENI. CDR3 nucleotides: TGTGCCAGCTCACCCGACGGTACACCAACTAATGAAAAACTGTTTTTT. It translates to CASSPDGTPTNEKLFF.

On this clone itself: This same CDR3 is encoded by further DNA sequences in the sample. The chain links TRBV7-9 to TRBJ1-5; 8 bases are a match to TRBD1. The ends lost 3 bases at V and 4 bases at J; junction bases unmatched: 5. The CDR3 is 15 amino acids. Per germline, CDR1 SEHNR and CDR2 FQNEAQ (reference sequence). In DNA form, the CDR3 reads TGTGCCAGCAGCTTCTCTACAGGGGGTAATCAGCCCCAGCATTTT. It specifies CASSFSTGGNQPQHF.

V gene TRBV2 combines with J gene TRBJ1-1; no firm D call. This CDR3 has 15 residues. Germline V gene lookup returns CDR1 SNHLY and CDR2 FYNNEI. Trimming took off 2 bases at V and 4 bases at J, with 14 bases between the two ends. The DNA for the CDR3 is TGTGCCAGCAGTGAATACGGACTTGGGAGCACTGAAGCTTTCTTT. Translating it yields CASSEYGLGSTEAFF.

CDR3 amino acids: CASSFPFAGPQETQYF. The CDR3 DNA is TGTGCCAGCAGTTTCCCCTTTGCGGGGCCCCAAGAGACCCAGTACTTC. This chain joins TRBV28 and TRBJ2-5, with a weak D call TRBD2 (6 bases). Trimming took off 3 bases at V and 1 base at J, with 15 bases between the two ends. In germline, CDR1 is MDHEN, CDR2 SYDVKM. The CDR3 is 16 residues long.

This chain links TRBV28 with TRBJ2-1; possibly TRBD2 for D (5 bases). Trimming cost V 3 bases and J 7 bases, with 22 bases left between them. The germline CDR1 and CDR2 sequences are MDHEN and SYDVKM. The CDR3 is 17 residues long. The CDR3 coding sequence is TGTGCCAGCAGTTTGACGGGAAACTGGGCATTAGGGAATGAGCAGTTCTTC. Protein: CASSLTGNWALGNEQFF. Looking up the rest from reference TRBV28 and TRBJ2-1 gives the full variable domain: DVKVTQSSRYLVKRTGEKVFLECVQDMDHENMFWYRQDPGLGLRLIYFSYDVKMKEKGDIPEGYSVSREKKERFSLILESASTNQTSMYLCASSLTGNWALGNEQFFGPGTRLTVL.